The 30 T cell receptor beta chains given below trace back to one sample, sequenced in a study of vaccination and CD4 T cells after COVID-19. Described treatment: roughly 10-day PBMC culture with coronavirus spike peptide pools or control peptides (ViraFEST assay). These receptors' antigens are unknown. The Oncomine TCR Beta short-read assay sequenced DNA from cultured CD4+ T cells. TCRdb ran MiXCR on the PCR reads and lists one entry per CDR3 protein. The sample carries some 10,000 distinct CDR3 sequences, roughly a third recorded once. Sequences were obtained from CD4+ T cells from blood, cultured in vitro. These receptors were collected from a human donor who had recovered from COVID-19.

This clonotype was detected once. This rearrangement joins TRBV21-1 to TRBJ1-5; the table's D call TRBD1 went unverified against the DNA. TRBV21-1 is flagged as a pseudogene. This CDR3 is 15 amino acids long. Here the CDR3 DNA reads TGTGCCAGCCCCCCGACGGTATTTGGGAATCAGCCCCAGCATTTT. This translates into CASPPTVFGNQPQHF.

This CDR3 is CSGGPSGASYEQYF. The CDR3 DNA reads TGCAGCGGGGGTCCGAGCGGGGCTTCCTACGAGCAGTACTTC. The chain is built from TRBV29-1 and TRBJ2-7, with TRBD2 identical over 7 bases. The CDR3 is 14 residues long. V trimming: 7 bases; J trimming: 1 base; junction bases outside the gene matches: 10. Per the germline V gene, CDR1 is SQVTM and CDR2 is ANQGSEA.

In this sample, this clonotype turned up a few times. V gene TRBV4-3 combines with J gene TRBJ1-2, with a tentative D call TRBD1 (6 bases). CDR1 LGHNA and CDR2 YSLEER come from the germline V gene. This CDR3 region has 15 residues. V was trimmed by 0 bases and J by 3 bases, leaving 11 bases between them. CDR3: CASSQDGGGDYGYTF. The CDR3 DNA sequence: TGCGCCAGCAGCCAAGATGGGGGCGGTGACTATGGCTACACCTTC.

Of note for this clonotype: A much larger clone lies a single base off, so this may be a read error. The chain couples TRBV7-9 to TRBJ1-2; D perhaps matches TRBD1 (5 bases). The CDR3 length is 14 residues. Germline V CDR1 and CDR2: SEHNR, FQNEAQ (reference sequence). The DNA of the CDR3 is TGTGCCTGCAGCTTGGGGGGATCTAACTATGGCTACACCTTC. Amino acids: CACSLGGSNYGYTF. The variable domain in full, with the rest retrieved from reference TRBV7-9 and TRBJ1-2, is DTGVSQNPRHKITKRGQNVTFRCDPISEHNRLYWYRQTLGQGPEFLTYFQNEAQLEKSRLLSDRFSAERPKGSFSTLEIQRTEQGDSAMYLCACSLGGSNYGYTFGSGTRLTVV.

A few counts support this clonotype. V is TRBV7-9 and J is TRBJ1-2; the match to TRBD1 covers 7 bases. Trimming cost V 4 bases and J 8 bases; bases outside gene matches: 7. CDR1 SEHNR and CDR2 FQNEAQ come from the germline V gene (reference sequence). The CDR3 is made up of 13 amino acids. The CDR3 reads CASSSRQGDGYTF. CDR3 bases: TGTGCCAGCAGCTCCCGACAGGGTGACGGCTACACCTTC.

The rearrangement links TRBV27 to TRBJ1-2; D gene uncertain. Trimming left V 4 bases short and J 1 base short, with 13 bases between. The germline CDR1 and CDR2 sequences are MNHEY and SMNVEV (reference sequence). There are 15 residues in the CDR3. Here the CDR3 reads CASSSDHRGNYGYTF. CDR3 coding DNA: TGTGCCAGCAGTTCCGACCATCGGGGTAACTATGGCTACACCTTC.

V gene TRBV19 combines with J gene TRBJ1-1, with a tentative D call TRBD1 (5 bases). Between the trimmed V and J ends, which lost 2 bases and 2 bases, there was a span of 9 bases. CDR1 is LNHDA, CDR2 SQIVND, per germline (reference sequence). CDR3 length: 14 residues. The CDR3 DNA reads as TGTGCCAGTAGTATACGGACATCTAACACTGAAGCTTTCTTT. It translates to CASSIRTSNTEAFF.

This chain connects TRBV6-2 or TRBV6-3 to TRBJ1-1; D gene uncertain. CDR1 MNHEY and CDR2 SVGEGT come from the germline V gene. The CDR3 has 16 amino acids. Trimming stripped 6 bases from V and 3 bases from J, with 20 bases between. In nucleotides, the CDR3 is TGTGCCAGCAGCGAACTCCGGCAGAGGTGGGACACTGAAGCTTTCTTT. This encodes CASSELRQRWDTEAFF.

This clonotype was seen only a few times. V is TRBV7-2 and J is TRBJ2-1; perhaps TRBD1 as D (5 bases). Per germline, CDR1 SGHTA and CDR2 FQGNSA. With 3 bases removed from V and 10 bases from J, the gap between germline ends came to 19 bases. The CDR3 has 15 amino acids. The CDR3 sequence: CASSLDTLGSGEQFF. The CDR3 DNA reads as TGTGCCAGCAGCTTGGACACCTTAGGGTCTGGAGAGCAGTTCTTC.

The chain combines TRBV20-1 with TRBJ2-7; TRBD1 matches 10 bases. CDR1 DFQATT and CDR2 SNEGSKA come from the germline V gene (reference sequence). The V and J ends lost 3 bases and 5 bases, in that order; junction bases with no gene match: 4. The CDR3 loop spans 13 amino acids. The CDR3 loop is CSARWDRGNEQYF. In DNA, the CDR3 is TGCAGTGCTAGGTGGGACAGGGGCAACGAGCAGTACTTC.

By frequency in the sample, this clonotype is medium-sized. This chain joins TRBV27 and TRBJ1-2; the D gene is possibly TRBD1 (5 bases). CDR3 length: 15 amino acids. With 7 bases removed from V and 6 bases from J, the gap between germline ends came to 21 bases. From germline, CDR1 is MNHEY and CDR2 SMNVEV (reference sequence). The CDR3 DNA sequence: TGTGCCAGCACCCCGATGGGGGGTTGGATGGATGGCTACACCTTC. Translation: CASTPMGGWMDGYTF.

The table lists this clonotype with a few counts. The V gene is TRBV19, the J gene TRBJ1-2; D uncertain. This CDR3 region has 12 residues. Between the trimmed V and J ends, which lost 11 bases and 0 bases, there was a span of 10 bases. Germline values: CDR1 LNHDA, CDR2 SQIVND (reference sequence). The CDR3 spells CAGPSANYGYTF. In DNA, the CDR3 is TGTGCCGGGCCTTCCGCTAACTATGGCTACACCTTC. The whole variable domain, remainder taken from reference TRBV19 and TRBJ1-2, is DGGITQSPKYLFRKEGQNVTLSCEQNLNHDAMYWYRQDPGQGLRLIYYSQIVNDFQKGDIAEGYSVSREKKESFPLTVTSAQKNPTAFYLCAGPSANYGYTFGSGTRLTVV.

This clonotype turned up a few times. The V call is TRBV20-1, the J call TRBJ2-6, with D uncertain. The germline CDR1 and CDR2 sequences are DFQATT and SNEGSKA (reference sequence). V shed 3 bases and J shed 4 bases, with 7 bases lying between them. The CDR3 consists of 13 residues. DNA of the CDR3: TGCAGTGCTAGGGCGACAGGGGCCAACGTCCTGACTTTC. Translation: CSARATGANVLTF.

By sample share, this clonotype is medium-sized (0.01 to 0.1%). The rearrangement joins TRBV7-9 to TRBJ1-2; TRBD1 might be the D (6 bases). The CDR3 is 13 residues long. Deletions cut 1 base from V and 10 bases from J, with 13 bases between. CDR1 and CDR2 (germline): SEHNR, FQNEAQ (reference sequence). CDR3 bases: TGTGCCAGCAGCTTAGATTACAGGGACAACTACACCTTC. It yields the protein CASSLDYRDNYTF. Filled out from reference TRBV7-9 and TRBJ1-2, the complete variable domain reads DTGVSQNPRHKITKRGQNVTFRCDPISEHNRLYWYRQTLGQGPEFLTYFQNEAQLEKSRLLSDRFSAERPKGSFSTLEIQRTEQGDSAMYLCASSLDYRDNYTFGSGTRLTVV.

The chain employs TRBV27 and TRBJ1-5; TRBD1 might be the D (6 bases). Trimming took 3 bases from V and 6 from J, leaving 9 bases between them. This CDR3 spans 13 amino acids. Germline CDR1 and CDR2: MNHEY and SMNVEV (reference sequence). CDR3 DNA sequence: TGTGCCAGCAGTTTGGAAGGGGGTCAGCCCCAGCATTTT. Protein sequence: CASSLEGGQPQHF.

V and J are TRBV7-9 and TRBJ2-7; perhaps TRBD1 as D (6 bases). V was trimmed by 6 bases and J by 0 bases, leaving 9 bases between them. The length of the CDR3 is 13 residues. Germline V gene lookup returns CDR1 SEHNR and CDR2 FQNEAQ (reference sequence). CDR3 nucleotide sequence: TGTGCCAGCAGTAGGGACACCTCCTACGAGCAGTACTTC. Encoded protein: CASSRDTSYEQYF.

The rearrangement joins TRBV7-2 to TRBJ2-1, with 7 bases lining up with TRBD2. The CDR3 contains 15 residues. The V segment lost 3 bases and the J segment 0 bases; nucleotides outside the gene matches: 2. The germline V gene has CDR1 SGHTA and CDR2 FQGNSA. This chain's CDR3 is CASSFSGTSYNEQFF. CDR3 nucleotides: TGTGCCAGCAGCTTCAGCGGGACCTCCTACAATGAGCAGTTCTTC.

The chain combines TRBV19 with TRBJ2-3, with 9 bases fitting TRBD1. Looked up from germline, CDR1 is LNHDA and CDR2 is SQIVND (reference sequence). With V trimmed by 3 bases and J by 4 bases, 5 bases remained unmatched. The CDR3 is 15 residues long. Written as DNA, the CDR3 is TGTGCCAGTAGTATGGGACAGGGCGGTTCAGATACGCAGTATTTT. Translation: CASSMGQGGSDTQYF.

On this clonotype itself: At one of its ends the junction is not consistent with the germline gene, which may arise from a read error. The chain joins TRBV7-3 to TRBJ1-1; weak D call: TRBD1 (6 bases). This CDR3 contains 14 residues. Per the germline V gene, CDR1 is SGHTA and CDR2 is FQGTGA. The CDR3 nucleotides are TGTGCCAACAGCTCCAGGGGTCTGGGCACTGAAGCTTTCTTT. Translated, it gives CANSSRGLGTEAFF.

This clonotype showed up just once. V usage is TRBV6-1 and J usage is TRBJ2-7, with D possibly TRBD1 on 5 matching bases. CDR3 length: 15 residues. Germline-derived CDR1 and CDR2 are MNHNS and SASEGT. The V end lost 3 bases, the J end lost 2 bases, and 14 bases lay between the germline ends. The CDR3 region is CASSDRRGATYEQYF. The CDR3, as DNA: TGTGCCAGCAGTGACCGTAGGGGCGCTACCTACGAGCAGTACTTC.

The chain uses TRBV11-2 and TRBJ2-1, with D perhaps TRBD1 (5 bases). The CDR3 loop spans 15 amino acids. V lost 1 base and J lost 7, with 14 bases in between. Germline-derived CDR1 and CDR2 are SGHAT and FQNNGV. The CDR3, as DNA: TGTGCCAGCAGCTTAGGCAGGGTGGCGAGGAATGAGCAGTTCTTC. Translation gives CASSLGRVARNEQFF. Supplemented by reference TRBV11-2 and TRBJ2-1, the full variable domain reads EAGVAQSPRYKIIEKRQSVAFWCNPISGHATLYWYQQILGQGPKLLIQFQNNGVVDDSQLPKDRFSAERLKGVDSTLKIQPAKLEDSAVYLCASSLGRVARNEQFFGPGTRLTVL.

The V call is TRBV20-1, the J call TRBJ2-1, with TRBD1 matching 7 bases. CDR3 size: 15 residues. Germline V gene lookup returns CDR1 DFQATT and CDR2 SNEGSKA (reference sequence). Losses at the gene ends were 7 bases for V and 2 bases for J; bases not matched to a gene: 11. The CDR3 sequence: CSVQILGGAYNEQFF. The DNA of the CDR3 is TGCAGTGTCCAGATCCTAGGGGGCGCCTACAATGAGCAGTTCTTC.

V is TRBV2 and J is TRBJ2-7; D remains unclear. Germline V gene lookup returns CDR1 SNHLY and CDR2 FYNNEI. CDR3 length equals 14 residues. Trimming removed 6 bases at V and 7 bases at J, with 19 bases between. CDR3 sequence: CASRLDEARWEQYF. DNA for the CDR3: TGTGCCAGCAGGCTAGACGAGGCACGTTGGGAGCAGTACTTC.

In DNA, the CDR3 is TGCAGTGCTAGATTGGGCAGCACAGATACGCAGTATTTT. Its translation: CSARLGSTDTQYF. V gene TRBV20-1 combines with J gene TRBJ2-3; D not resolved. V was shortened by 2 bases and J by 0 bases, with 6 bases between the two germline ends. This CDR3 comprises 13 residues. Germline lookup yields CDR1 DFQATT and CDR2 SNEGSKA (reference sequence).

The chain links TRBV6-1 to TRBJ2-7; maybe TRBD2 (6 bases). Trimming stripped 10 bases from V and 6 bases from J, with 19 bases between. From germline, CDR1 is MNHNS and CDR2 SASEGT. This CDR3 is built from 13 residues. The CDR3 DNA sequence: TGTGCCATTGCGGAGGGACCCACCCGCGAGCAGTACTTC. Residues: CAIAEGPTREQYF.

The chain recombines TRBV30 with TRBJ1-2; D uncertain. This CDR3 is built from 11 residues. Looked up from germline, CDR1 is GTSNPN and CDR2 is SVGIG (reference sequence). V was clipped by 1 base and J by 4 bases, with 4 bases between them. The CDR3 is CAWSGGYGYTF. CDR3 bases: TGTGCCTGGAGTGGGGGCTATGGCTACACCTTC.

The chain has TRBV20-1 and TRBJ2-7; D might be TRBD1 or TRBD2, each matching 5 bases. Germline CDR1 reads DFQATT; CDR2 reads SNEGSKA (reference sequence). The CDR3 totals 15 residues. V lost 5 bases and J 0 bases, leaving 17 bases between the germline ends. The CDR3 protein is CSAPLTGTGSYEQYF. The CDR3 DNA reads as TGCAGTGCTCCATTAACCGGGACGGGCTCCTACGAGCAGTACTTC.

The V and J genes are TRBV21-1 and TRBJ2-7; the table's D call, TRBD1, was not checked against the DNA. TRBV21-1 is a pseudogene. The CDR3 totals 14 residues. As DNA, the CDR3 is TGTGCCAGCAGGCAGACAGGGGGATTTGACGAACAGTACTTC. Amino acids: CASRQTGGFDEQYF.

The chain carries TRBV20-1 and TRBJ2-3; TRBD2 matches at 7 bases. The CDR3 is made up of 18 amino acids. Germline assignment: CDR1 DFQATT and CDR2 SNEGSKA (reference sequence). Unmatched junction bases numbered 20, after V lost 6 bases and J lost 2 bases. CDR3 sequence reads: CSALSGRDPRDYTDTQYF. For the CDR3, the DNA is TGCAGTGCCTTATCGGGGCGGGACCCCAGGGACTACACAGATACGCAGTATTTT.

The genes are TRBV11-2 and TRBJ2-3, with D possibly TRBD1 on 5 matching bases. CDR3 length equals 13 residues. Germline loops: CDR1 SGHAT, CDR2 FQNNGV. The V end lost 5 bases, the J end lost 3 bases, and 9 bases lay between the germline ends. In nucleotides, the CDR3 is TGTGCCAGCAGCCTCCAGGGTACAGATACGCAGTATTTT. Amino acid sequence: CASSLQGTDTQYF.